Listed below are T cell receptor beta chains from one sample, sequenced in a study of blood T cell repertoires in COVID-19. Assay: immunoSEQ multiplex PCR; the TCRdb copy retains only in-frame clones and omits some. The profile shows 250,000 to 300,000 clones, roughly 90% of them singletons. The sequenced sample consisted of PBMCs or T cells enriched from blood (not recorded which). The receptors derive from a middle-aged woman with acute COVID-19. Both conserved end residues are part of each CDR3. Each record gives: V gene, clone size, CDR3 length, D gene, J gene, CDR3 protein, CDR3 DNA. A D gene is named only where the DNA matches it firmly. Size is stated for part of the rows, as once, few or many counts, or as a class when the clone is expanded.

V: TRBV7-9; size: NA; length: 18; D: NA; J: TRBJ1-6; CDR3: CASSKGHLRDGTNSPLHF; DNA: TGTGCCAGCAGTAAGGGACATCTCAGAGACGGAACTAATTCACCCCTCCACTTT
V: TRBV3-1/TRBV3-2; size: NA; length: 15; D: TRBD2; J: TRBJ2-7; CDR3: CASSHLTSGRYEQYF; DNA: TGTGCCAGCAGCCATTTAACTAGCGGGAGATACGAGCAGTACTTC
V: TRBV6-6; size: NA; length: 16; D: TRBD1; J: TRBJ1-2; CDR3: CASSTSPGQPNYGYTF; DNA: TGTGCCAGCAGTACCTCCCCGGGACAGCCCAACTATGGCTACACCTTC
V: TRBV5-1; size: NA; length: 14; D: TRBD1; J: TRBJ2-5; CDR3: CASSSDRAGETQYF; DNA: TGCGCCAGCAGCTCGGACAGGGCTGGAGAGACCCAGTACTTC
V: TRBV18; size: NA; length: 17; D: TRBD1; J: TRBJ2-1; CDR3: CASSSFSGGGLPNEQFF; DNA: TGTGCCAGCTCGTCTTTTTCAGGGGGCGGTTTGCCCAATGAGCAGTTCTTC
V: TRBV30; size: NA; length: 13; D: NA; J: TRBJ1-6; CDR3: CALTGEYNSPLHF; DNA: TGTGCCTTGACAGGAGAGTATAATTCACCCCTCCACTTT
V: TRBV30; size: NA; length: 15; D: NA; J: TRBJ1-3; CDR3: CAWRTDRHSGNTIYF; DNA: TGTGCCTGGCGAACCGACAGGCACTCTGGAAACACCATATATTTT
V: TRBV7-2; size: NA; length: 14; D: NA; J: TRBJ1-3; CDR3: CASSLDRVLDTIYF; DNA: TGTGCCAGCAGCTTAGACAGGGTATTGGACACCATATATTTT
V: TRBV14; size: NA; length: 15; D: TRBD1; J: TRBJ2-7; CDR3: CASPFGTGLVNEQYF; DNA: TGTGCCAGCCCCTTCGGGACAGGGTTGGTTAACGAGCAGTACTTC
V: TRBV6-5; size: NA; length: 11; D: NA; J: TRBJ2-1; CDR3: CASSWGDKQFF; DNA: TGTGCCAGCAGTTGGGGGGATAAGCAGTTCTTC
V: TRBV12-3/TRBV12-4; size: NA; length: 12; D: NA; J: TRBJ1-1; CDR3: CASSGAGTEAFF; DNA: TGTGCCAGCAGTGGGGCCGGCACTGAAGCTTTCTTT
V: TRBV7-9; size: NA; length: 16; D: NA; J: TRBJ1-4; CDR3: CASSDRNRGANEKLFF; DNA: TGTGCCAGCAGCGACCGGAACCGCGGGGCTAATGAAAAACTGTTTTTT
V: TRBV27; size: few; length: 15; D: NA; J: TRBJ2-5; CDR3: CASSFEYSSQETQYF; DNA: TGTGCCAGCAGTTTTGAGTACAGTTCTCAAGAGACCCAGTACTTC
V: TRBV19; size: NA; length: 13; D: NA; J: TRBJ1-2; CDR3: CASSIRSRSGYTF; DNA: TGTGCCAGTAGTATAAGGTCACGGAGCGGCTACACCTTC